These T cell receptor beta chains were read from a single sample in a study of blood T cell repertoires in COVID-19. Only in-frame clones appear in the TCRdb table, and some are missing; sequencing was by immunoSEQ multiplex PCR. Of a few hundred thousand clones in the sample, 80% to 90% were seen once. Input material: peripheral blood. These receptors were collected from a man between 35 and 55 years old with acute or convalescent COVID-19. Both conserved end residues are part of each CDR3. The D gene is left open where the match is weak. Size values are once, few and many counts, or a class for expanded clones, and some rows have none.

DNA	CDR3	D	size	J	V
TGTGCCAGCAGCCATAGCTCCCGGGTAGCTTTCTTT	CASSHSSRVAFF	.	.	TRBJ1-1	TRBV3-1/TRBV3-2
TGTGCCAGTAGCTTGGGGGGGACCTACGAGCAGTACTTC	CASSLGGTYEQYF	TRBD2	once	TRBJ2-7	TRBV19
TGTGCCAGCAGCTTGGTGGCAGGGAACAATGAGCAGTTCTTC	CASSLVAGNNEQFF	.	.	TRBJ2-1	TRBV5-4
TGTGCCAGCAGCTTTGCGGGACCTTACGAGCAGTACTTC	CASSFAGPYEQYF	.	.	TRBJ2-7	TRBV7-9
TGTGCCAGCAGCGGAGACAGTGCCCCTTCCTACGAGCAGTACTTC	CASSGDSAPSYEQYF	.	.	TRBJ2-7	TRBV9
TGTGCCAGCAGTGAGCGGGGGATGGTGGATACGCAGTATTTT	CASSERGMVDTQYF	TRBD2	.	TRBJ2-3	TRBV27
TGTGCCAGCAGCCCCCGCCTTAGAGATACGCAGTATTTT	CASSPRLRDTQYF	.	.	TRBJ2-3	TRBV9
TGCGCCAGCAGCCCGATCCGGATGACTAGCGGGCAAAGACAAGAGACCCAGTACTTC	CASSPIRMTSGQRQETQYF	TRBD2	.	TRBJ2-5	TRBV4-1
TGTGCCAGCAGTTACCTGGGACAGGTGAACACTGAAGCTTTCTTT	CASSYLGQVNTEAFF	TRBD1	.	TRBJ1-1	TRBV6-5
TGCGCCAGCAGCACCCGGGAGGGGAACACTGAAGCTTTCTTT	CASSTREGNTEAFF	.	.	TRBJ1-1	TRBV5-1
TGTGCCAGCAGCTCCCCGGGGAGGGAGACCCAGTACTTC	CASSSPGRETQYF	.	.	TRBJ2-5	TRBV7-9
TGTGCCAGCAGTGATTGGCGGGGGCCCTACGAGCAGTACTTC	CASSDWRGPYEQYF	.	.	TRBJ2-7	TRBV2
TGTGCCAGCAGCCAGGGGACAGGACATAATTCACCCCTCCACTTT	CASSQGTGHNSPLHF	TRBD1	.	TRBJ1-6	TRBV3-1/TRBV3-2
TGTGCCAGCAGGTCGACAGGCTATAGAGATGGCTACACCTTC	CASRSTGYRDGYTF	.	.	TRBJ1-2	TRBV6-5
TGTGCCAGTAAGCTACAGGTGAACACCGGGGAGCTGTTTTTT	CASKLQVNTGELFF	.	.	TRBJ2-2	TRBV19
TGTGCCAGCAGTTTGACAGACTATGGCTACACCTTC	CASSLTDYGYTF	.	once	TRBJ1-2	TRBV28
TGCGCCACCGGTCGGGGGGACACTGAAGCTTTCTTT	CATGRGDTEAFF	.	.	TRBJ1-1	TRBV10-2
TGTGCCAGCAGCCAACGCGCAGGCCCCACAGATACGCAGTATTTT	CASSQRAGPTDTQYF	.	.	TRBJ2-3	TRBV14
TGTGCCAGCAGCGCGCAGACAGGGGTTGGGGCCAACGTCCTGACTTTC	CASSAQTGVGANVLTF	TRBD1	.	TRBJ2-6	TRBV11-3
TGTGCCAGCAGCTTAACAGGGGGCCTCAATGAGCAGTTCTTC	CASSLTGGLNEQFF	TRBD1	.	TRBJ2-1	TRBV7-8
TGTGCCAGCAGCCCCAGCGGGGGCTATGGCTACACCTTC	CASSPSGGYGYTF	.	.	TRBJ1-2	TRBV7-3
TGTGCCACCAGTGTTTGGGGGCAATACACAGATACGCAGTATTTT	CATSVWGQYTDTQYF	.	.	TRBJ2-3	TRBV24-1